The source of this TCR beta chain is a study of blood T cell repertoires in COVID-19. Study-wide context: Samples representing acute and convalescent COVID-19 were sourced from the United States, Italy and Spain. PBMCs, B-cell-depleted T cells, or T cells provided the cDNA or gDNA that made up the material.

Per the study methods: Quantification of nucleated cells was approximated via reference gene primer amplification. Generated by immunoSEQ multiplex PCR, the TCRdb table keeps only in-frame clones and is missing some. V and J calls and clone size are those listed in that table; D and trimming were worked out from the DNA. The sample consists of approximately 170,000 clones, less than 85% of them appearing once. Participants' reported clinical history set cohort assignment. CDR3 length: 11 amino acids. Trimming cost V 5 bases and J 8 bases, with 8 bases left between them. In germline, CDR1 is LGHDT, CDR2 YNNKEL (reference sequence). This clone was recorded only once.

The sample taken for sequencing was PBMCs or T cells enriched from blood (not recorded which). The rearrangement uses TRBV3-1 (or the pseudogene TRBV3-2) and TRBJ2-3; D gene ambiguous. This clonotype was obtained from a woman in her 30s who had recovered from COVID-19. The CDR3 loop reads CASSSSGTQYF. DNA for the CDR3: TGTGCCAGCAGCTCCTCGGGTACGCAGTATTTT.